One sample yielded the 27 T cell receptor beta chains listed below, sequenced in a study of cytomegalovirus exposure and HLA in healthy donors. PCR involved 60 Vbeta and 13 Jbeta primers. Assay: immunoSEQ multiplex PCR; the TCRdb copy retains only in-frame clones and omits some. The table includes about 140,000 clones, 77% detected once. The sample comprised PBMCs. The receptor source for this set is a woman aged 40 to 50 in good health and CMV-seronegative.

This chain uses TRBV6-5 with TRBJ2-7; TRBD1 agrees at 7 bases. Germline V lookup: CDR1 MNHEY, CDR2 SVGAGI. This CDR3 is 15 amino acids long. V gave up 2 bases and J gave up 7 bases; unmatched junction bases: 11. The CDR3 DNA reads as TGTGCCAGCAGTTACGACAGGGACCCGTCGAATGAGCAGTACTTC. Its protein product is CASSYDRDPSNEQYF.

The V and J genes are TRBV6-5 and TRBJ2-4; TRBD2 matches 10 bases. This CDR3 is 15 amino acids long. V lost 6 bases to trimming and J lost 0 bases; unmatched junction nucleotides: 2. Per the germline V gene, CDR1 is MNHEY and CDR2 is SVGAGI. The CDR3 sequence is CASRASGGAKNIQYF. The CDR3, as DNA: TGTGCCAGCAGGGCTAGCGGGGGAGCCAAAAACATTCAGTACTTC.

This clone has only a few counts. The chain uses TRBV5-1 and TRBJ2-1; TRBD2 matches at 15 bases. Per germline, CDR1 SGHRS and CDR2 YFSETQ. J was trimmed by 10 bases and V by 4 bases; bases with no gene match: 3. The CDR3 loop spans 14 amino acids. The CDR3 reads CASSTGTSGGEQFF. The CDR3 DNA is TGCGCCAGCAGCACCGGGACTAGCGGGGGGGAGCAGTTCTTC.

The J gene is TRBJ1-2, the V gene TRBV7-9; 9 nucleotides match TRBD1. Germline assignment: CDR1 SEHNR and CDR2 FQNEAQ (reference sequence). The V segment lost 3 bases and the J segment 9 bases; nucleotides outside the gene matches: 8. This CDR3 region has 14 residues. The chain's CDR3 is CASSFGTGQRSYTF. For the CDR3, the DNA is TGTGCCAGCAGCTTCGGGACAGGGCAAAGGAGCTACACCTTC.

The genes are TRBV28 and TRBJ1-1; 8 positions agree with TRBD1. Germline V gene sequence: CDR1 MDHEN, CDR2 SYDVKM. The CDR3 runs to 15 residues. V was clipped by 7 bases and J by 1 base; unmatched bases: 8. This CDR3 reads CASTRGGQGNTEAFF. The CDR3, as DNA: TGTGCCAGCACGAGGGGTGGACAGGGGAACACTGAAGCTTTCTTT.

This clone was seen only a few times. This sequence joins TRBV25-1 and TRBJ1-2; 9 bases agree with TRBD1. V was clipped by 5 bases and J by 7 bases; unmatched bases: 14. Germline CDR1 reads MGHDK; CDR2 reads SYGVNS. The CDR3 is 16 amino acids. The CDR3 DNA reads as TGTGCCAGCAGTTATCCCCGGGGACAGGGAACGGGTGGCTACACCTTC. Encoded protein: CASSYPRGQGTGGYTF.

The J gene is TRBJ2-5, the V gene TRBV5-1; the match to TRBD2 covers 7 bases. The germline V gene encodes CDR1 SGHRS and CDR2 YFSETQ. The CDR3 has 14 residues. With 2 bases clipped from V and 2 bases from J, the junction kept 3 bases outside the gene matches. The CDR3 loop reads CASSLAGRQETQYF. Here the CDR3 DNA reads TGCGCCAGCAGCTTAGCGGGGAGGCAAGAGACCCAGTACTTC.

This chain links TRBV4-3 with TRBJ1-1, with 10 bases aligning to TRBD1. The J segment lost 0 bases and the V segment lost 7 bases, leaving 5 bases of the junction unmatched. CDR1 and CDR2 from the germline V gene are LGHNA and YSLEER. The CDR3 runs 15 residues. DNA of the CDR3: TGCGCCAGCACCCCGACAGGGGGCCTGAACACTGAAGCTTTCTTT. Its translation is CASTPTGGLNTEAFF.

Only one count was recorded for this clone. The rearrangement links TRBV25-1 to TRBJ2-2, with TRBD1 identical over 10 bases. Unmatched junction bases numbered 5, after V lost 3 bases and J lost 4 bases. Germline assignment: CDR1 MGHDK and CDR2 SYGVNS. This CDR3 is 16 amino acids long. CDR3 nucleotide sequence: TGTGCCAGCAGTGACCCCGGGACAGGGGTCACCGGGGAGCTGTTTTTT. Its translation: CASSDPGTGVTGELFF.

The chain has TRBV5-1 and TRBJ2-3; 14 bases align to TRBD2. Germline loops: CDR1 SGHRS, CDR2 YFSETQ. The CDR3 runs to 17 residues. The V and J ends lost 4 bases and 4 bases, in that order; junction bases with no gene match: 8. The DNA for the CDR3 is TGCGCCAGCAGCCCGGGGACTAGCGGGGGTACGGCAGATACGCAGTATTTT. Its translation: CASSPGTSGGTADTQYF.

The J gene is TRBJ2-1, the V gene TRBV9, with D perhaps matching TRBD2 (7 bases). V gave up 0 bases and J gave up 4 bases, with 14 bases separating them. Per the germline V gene, CDR1 is SGDLS and CDR2 is YYNGEE. This CDR3 is 16 amino acids long. This CDR3 reads CASSVEWGGRYNEQFF. The CDR3 DNA reads TGTGCCAGCAGCGTAGAGTGGGGGGGGCGGTACAATGAGCAGTTCTTC.

V usage is TRBV5-1 and J usage is TRBJ2-5; maybe TRBD1 (5 bases). CDR1 is SGHRS and CDR2 is YFSETQ in the germline V gene. Trimming left V 0 bases short and J 4 bases short, with 13 bases between. The CDR3 consists of 15 residues. The CDR3 spells CASSLGQGKGETQYF. The CDR3 coding sequence is TGCGCCAGCAGCTTGGGGCAGGGAAAAGGAGAGACCCAGTACTTC.

The chain has TRBV18 and TRBJ2-7; 11 bases are a match to TRBD1. CDR3 length: 15 residues. After removal of 2 bases from V and 5 bases from J, the junction contained 5 bases not matched to a gene. CDR1 and CDR2 from the germline V gene are KGHSH and LQKENI. Written as DNA, the CDR3 is TGTGCCAGCTCACCAGGGACAGGGGGTTTCGACGAGCAGTACTTC. Its protein product is CASSPGTGGFDEQYF. Variable domain in full (rest from reference TRBV18 and TRBJ2-7): NAGVMQNPRHLVRRRGQEARLRCSPMKGHSHVYWYRQLPEEGLKFMVYLQKENIIDESGMPKERFSAEFPKEGPSILRIQQVVRGDSAAYFCASSPGTGGFDEQYFGPGTRLTVT.

This clone was found a few times. V and J are TRBV11-1 and TRBJ2-3; 12 nucleotides agree with TRBD2. The CDR3 has 16 residues. Trimming cost V 6 bases and J 7 bases; bases outside gene matches: 11. The V gene's germline CDR1 is SGHAT and CDR2 FQDESV (reference sequence). CDR3: CASSPGLAGGLYTQYF. The CDR3 DNA follows: TGTGCCAGCAGTCCTGGGCTAGCGGGGGGGCTGTATACGCAGTATTTT.

This sequence joins TRBV6-5 and TRBJ2-2; TRBD2 agrees at 7 bases. The CDR3 length is 15 residues. The trim removed 6 bases at V and 0 bases at J, leaving 4 bases unmatched. Germline CDR1 reads MNHEY; CDR2 reads SVGAGI. The CDR3, as DNA: TGTGCCAGCAGGCGGGGGTATGCGAACACCGGGGAGCTGTTTTTT. This sequence encodes CASRRGYANTGELFF.

This clone has a single count. The chain carries TRBV4-1 and TRBJ2-7, with D perhaps matching TRBD2 (5 bases). This CDR3 region has 13 residues. Germline CDR1 reads MGHRA; CDR2 reads YSYEKL. With 1 base removed from V and 3 bases from J, the gap between germline ends came to 7 bases. The CDR3 is CASSQGGFYEQYF. The DNA for the CDR3 is TGCGCCAGCAGCCAAGGAGGGTTCTACGAGCAGTACTTC.

The V and J genes are TRBV6-4 and TRBJ2-3, with TRBD2 identical over 10 bases. Unmatched junction bases numbered 5, after V lost 3 bases and J lost 5 bases. Germline CDR1 is MRHNA and CDR2 is SNTAGT. This CDR3 has 15 residues. This CDR3 is CASSDEGLAKDTQYF. The DNA for the CDR3 is TGTGCCAGCAGTGATGAGGGACTAGCGAAAGATACGCAGTATTTT.

This chain uses TRBV5-4 with TRBJ1-1; a possible D gene is TRBD1 (5 bases). The CDR3 sequence is 13 residues long. V lost 4 bases to trimming and J lost 4 bases, with 11 bases between them. Germline CDR1 reads SGHNT; CDR2 reads YYREEE (reference sequence). The CDR3 protein is CASSRDSITEAFF. In DNA, the CDR3 is TGTGCCAGCAGCAGGGACTCCATCACTGAAGCTTTCTTT.

CDR3 sequence (DNA): TGCGCCAGCAGCCAAGCCAGGGGGCCTTACCAGCCCCAGCATTTT. Amino acids: CASSQARGPYQPQHF. V gene TRBV4-3 combines with J gene TRBJ1-5; 8 bases align to TRBD1. Trimming cost V 1 base and J 7 bases; bases outside gene matches: 6. The CDR3 length is 15 residues. Germline CDR1 LGHNA, CDR2 YSLEER.

The V gene is TRBV4-1, the J gene TRBJ1-5, with D unresolved. Germline V gene lookup returns CDR1 MGHRA and CDR2 YSYEKL. Between the trimmed V and J ends, which lost 0 bases and 7 bases, there was a span of 7 bases. CDR3 length: 13 residues. CDR3 in DNA: TGCGCCAGCAGCCAAGAACACACCCAGCCCCAGCATTTT. Protein: CASSQEHTQPQHF.

The chain recombines TRBV4-3 with TRBJ1-1; 8 positions match TRBD1. Germline V gene sequence: CDR1 LGHNA, CDR2 YSLEER. The CDR3 covers 15 residues. J was trimmed by 0 bases and V by 4 bases; bases with no gene match: 4. CDR3: CASSRTGGMNTEAFF. CDR3 sequence (DNA): TGCGCCAGCAGCCGAACAGGGGGAATGAACACTGAAGCTTTCTTT.

V is TRBV28 and J is TRBJ1-3, with 10 bases lining up with TRBD1. The CDR3 contains 15 residues. J lost 4 bases, V lost 5 bases, and 5 bases had no gene match. Germline values: CDR1 MDHEN, CDR2 SYDVKM. CDR3 residues: CASSPDRGRGNTIYF. For the CDR3, the DNA is TGTGCCAGCAGTCCCGACAGGGGGCGAGGAAACACCATATATTTT.

The chain employs TRBV19 and TRBJ1-2; no reliable D call. This CDR3 spans 13 amino acids. Germline CDR1 reads LNHDA; CDR2 reads SQIVND (reference sequence). Trimming took 3 bases from V and 4 from J, leaving 9 bases between them. The CDR3 here is CASSMGRRYGYTF. In nucleotides, the CDR3 is TGTGCCAGTAGTATGGGCAGGCGCTATGGCTACACCTTC.

The chain has TRBV28 and TRBJ2-3, with 8 bases aligning to TRBD1. This CDR3 has 15 residues. V lost 7 bases and J lost 1; bases outside the gene matches: 7. Germline V gives CDR1 MDHEN, CDR2 SYDVKM. The CDR3 nucleotides read TGTGCCAGCATGGGGACAGGTTTGGGCACAGATACGCAGTATTTT. As protein: CASMGTGLGTDTQYF.

The chain is built from TRBV7-2 and TRBJ2-3; 10 bases map to TRBD2. Per germline, CDR1 SGHTA and CDR2 FQGNSA. CDR3 length: 16 amino acids. After removal of 1 base from V and 4 bases from J, the junction contained 5 bases not matched to a gene. The CDR3 bases are TGTGCCAGCAGCTTAGTAAGCGGGGGGGCCGCAGATACGCAGTATTTT. Translating gives CASSLVSGGAADTQYF. The variable domain in full, with the rest retrieved from reference TRBV7-2 and TRBJ2-3, is GAGVSQSPSNKVTEKGKDVELRCDPISGHTALYWYRQSLGQGLEFLIYFQGNSAPDKSGLPSDRFSAERTGGSVSTLTIQRTQQEDSAVYLCASSLVSGGAADTQYFGPGTRLTVL.

This chain connects TRBV9 to TRBJ1-4; 8 bases are shared with TRBD1. J gave up 8 bases and V 0 bases, and 15 bases lay outside the gene matches. The CDR3 length is 18 residues. CDR1 SGDLS and CDR2 YYNGEE come from the germline V gene. The CDR3 region is CASSVDPGGAVLAEKLFF. The DNA of the CDR3 is TGTGCCAGCAGCGTAGACCCAGGGGGCGCCGTCTTGGCAGAAAAACTGTTTTTT.

The rearrangement uses TRBV28 and TRBJ2-7, with D perhaps matching TRBD2 (5 bases). With 2 bases removed from V and 4 bases from J, the gap between germline ends came to 6 bases. The CDR3 runs to 12 residues. Per germline, CDR1 MDHEN and CDR2 SYDVKM. The CDR3 spells CASSLAGYEQYF. DNA of the CDR3: TGTGCCAGCAGTTTAGCGGGTTACGAGCAGTACTTC.